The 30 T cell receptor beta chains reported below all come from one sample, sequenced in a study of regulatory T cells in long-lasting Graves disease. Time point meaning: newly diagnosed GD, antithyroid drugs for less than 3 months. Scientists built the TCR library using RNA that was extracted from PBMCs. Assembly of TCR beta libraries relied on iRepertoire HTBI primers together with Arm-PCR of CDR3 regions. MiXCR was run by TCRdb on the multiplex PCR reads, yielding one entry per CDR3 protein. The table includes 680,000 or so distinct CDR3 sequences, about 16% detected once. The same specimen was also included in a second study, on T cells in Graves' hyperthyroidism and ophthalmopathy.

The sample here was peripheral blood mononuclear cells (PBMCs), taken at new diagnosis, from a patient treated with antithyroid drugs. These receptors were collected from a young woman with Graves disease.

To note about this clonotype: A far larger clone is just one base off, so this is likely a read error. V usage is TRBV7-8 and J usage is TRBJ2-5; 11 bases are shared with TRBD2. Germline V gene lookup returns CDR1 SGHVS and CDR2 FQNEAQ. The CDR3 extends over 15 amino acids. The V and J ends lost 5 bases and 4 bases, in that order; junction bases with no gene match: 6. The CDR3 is CASSPGLAETETQYF. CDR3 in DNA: TGTGCCAGCAGCCCGGGACTAGCGGAAACAGAGACCCAGTACTTC.

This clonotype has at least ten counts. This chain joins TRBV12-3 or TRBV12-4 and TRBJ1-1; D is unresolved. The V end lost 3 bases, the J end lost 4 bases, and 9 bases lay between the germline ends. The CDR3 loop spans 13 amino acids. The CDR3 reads CASSFGSVTEAFF. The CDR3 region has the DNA TGTGCCAGCAGTTTTGGGAGTGTCACTGAAGCTTTCTTT.

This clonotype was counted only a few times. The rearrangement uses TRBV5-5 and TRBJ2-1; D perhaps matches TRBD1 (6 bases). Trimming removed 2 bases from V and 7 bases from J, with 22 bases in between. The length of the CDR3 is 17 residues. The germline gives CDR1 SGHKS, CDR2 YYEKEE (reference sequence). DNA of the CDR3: TGTGCCAGCAGCTTATTCCAGGGGACCGAAAAGGTGAATGAGCAGTTCTTC. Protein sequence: CASSLFQGTEKVNEQFF.

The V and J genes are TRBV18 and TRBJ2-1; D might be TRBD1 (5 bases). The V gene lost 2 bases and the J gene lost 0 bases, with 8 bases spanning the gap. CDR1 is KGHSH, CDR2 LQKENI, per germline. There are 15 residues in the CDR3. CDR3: CASSPSGHSYNEQFF. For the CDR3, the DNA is TGTGCCAGCTCACCATCAGGGCACTCCTACAATGAGCAGTTCTTC.

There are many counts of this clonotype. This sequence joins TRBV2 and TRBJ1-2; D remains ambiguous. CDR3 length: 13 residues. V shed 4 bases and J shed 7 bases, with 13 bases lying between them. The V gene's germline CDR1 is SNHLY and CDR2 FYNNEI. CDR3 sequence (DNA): TGTGCCAGCAGTGCATATGGTAGAGGTGGCTACACCTTC. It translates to CASSAYGRGGYTF. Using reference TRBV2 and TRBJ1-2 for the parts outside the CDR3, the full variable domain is EPEVTQTPSHQVTQMGQEVILRCVPISNHLYFYWYRQILGQKVEFLVSFYNNEISEKSEIFDDQFSVERPDGSNFTLKIRSTKLEDSAMYFCASSAYGRGGYTFGSGTRLTVV.

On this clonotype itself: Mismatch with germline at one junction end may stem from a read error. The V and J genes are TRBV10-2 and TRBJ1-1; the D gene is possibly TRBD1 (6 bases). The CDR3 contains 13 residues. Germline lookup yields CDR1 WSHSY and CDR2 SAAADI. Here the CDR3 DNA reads TGCGCCAGCAAGGGGGGCAAGGCCACTGAAGCTCTCTTT. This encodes CASKGGKATEALF.

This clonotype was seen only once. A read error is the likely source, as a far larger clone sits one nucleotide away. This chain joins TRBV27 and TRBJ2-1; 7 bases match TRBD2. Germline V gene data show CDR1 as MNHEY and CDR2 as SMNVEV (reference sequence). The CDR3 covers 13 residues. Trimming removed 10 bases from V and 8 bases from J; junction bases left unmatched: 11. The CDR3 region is CATGGKWADEQFF. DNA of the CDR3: TGTGCCACCGGGGGGAAATGGGCTGATGAGCAGTTCTTC.

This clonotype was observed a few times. In nucleotides, the CDR3 is TGTGCCAGCAGCCAGCTTGGGGGTGCCTATGGCTACACCTTC. This sequence encodes CASSQLGGAYGYTF. The chain carries TRBV13 and TRBJ1-2, with D maybe TRBD1 (5 bases). Germline V gene sequence: CDR1 PRHDT, CDR2 FYEKMQ (reference sequence). CDR3 size: 14 residues. V was clipped by 5 bases and J by 4 bases, with 14 bases between them. Using reference TRBV13 and TRBJ1-2 for the parts outside the CDR3, the full variable domain is AAGVIQSPRHLIKEKRETATLKCYPIPRHDTVYWYQQGPGQDPQFLISFYEKMQSDKGSIPDRFSAQQFSDYHSELNMSSLELGDSALYFCASSQLGGAYGYTFGSGTRLTVV.

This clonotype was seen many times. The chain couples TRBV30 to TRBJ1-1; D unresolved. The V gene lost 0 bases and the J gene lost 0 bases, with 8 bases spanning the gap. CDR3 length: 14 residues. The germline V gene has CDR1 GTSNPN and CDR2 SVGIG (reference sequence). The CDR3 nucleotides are TGTGCCTGGAGTGTCGGCGAATTGAACACTGAAGCTTTCTTT. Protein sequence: CAWSVGELNTEAFF.

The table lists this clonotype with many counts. The CDR3 sequence: CASSQDRGGYGYTF. CDR3 sequence (DNA): TGTGCCAGCAGCCAAGACAGGGGCGGCTATGGCTACACCTTC. The rearrangement links TRBV3-1 to TRBJ1-2; tentatively, D is TRBD1 (6 bases). The CDR3 spans 14 residues. The V end lost 0 bases, the J end lost 4 bases, and 9 bases lay between the germline ends. From germline, CDR1 is LGHDT and CDR2 YNNKEL (reference sequence).

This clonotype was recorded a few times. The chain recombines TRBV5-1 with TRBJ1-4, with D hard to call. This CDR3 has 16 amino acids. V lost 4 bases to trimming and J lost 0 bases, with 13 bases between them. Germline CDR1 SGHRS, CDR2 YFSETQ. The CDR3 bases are TGCGCCAGCAGCCTCATGACAATAACAACTAATGAAAAACTGTTTTTT. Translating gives CASSLMTITTNEKLFF.

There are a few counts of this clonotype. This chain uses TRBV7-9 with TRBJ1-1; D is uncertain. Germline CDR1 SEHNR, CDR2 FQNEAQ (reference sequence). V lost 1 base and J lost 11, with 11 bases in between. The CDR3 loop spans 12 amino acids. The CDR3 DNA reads TGTGCCAGCAGCTTAGACTGGACCGCGGCTTTCTTT. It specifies CASSLDWTAAFF.

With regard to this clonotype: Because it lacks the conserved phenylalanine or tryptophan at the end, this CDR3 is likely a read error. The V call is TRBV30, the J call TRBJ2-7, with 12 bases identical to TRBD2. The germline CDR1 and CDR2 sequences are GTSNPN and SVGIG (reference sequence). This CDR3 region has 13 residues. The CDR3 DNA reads TGTGCTTGGAGGACTAGCGGGACCTACGAGCAGTACCTC. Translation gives CAWRTSGTYEQYL.

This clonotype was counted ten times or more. CDR3: CASSEGRYTEAFF. CDR3 sequence (DNA): TGTGCCAGTTCCGAGGGAAGATACACTGAAGCTTTCTTT. The chain uses TRBV19 and TRBJ1-1; D not certain. V was pared by 8 bases and J by 3 bases, with 13 bases between. The CDR3 runs to 13 residues. Germline V gives CDR1 LNHDA, CDR2 SQIVND (reference sequence).

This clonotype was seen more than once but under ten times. CDR3 bases: TGTGCCAGCGGCCTGGGGGTCGGGGAGACCCAGTACTTC. It encodes CASGLGVGETQYF. The chain recombines TRBV11-2 with TRBJ2-5; D possibly uses TRBD1 or TRBD2 (5 bases each). The CDR3 totals 13 residues. CDR1 is SGHAT, CDR2 FQNNGV, per germline. V lost 8 bases and J 5 bases, leaving 15 bases between the germline ends.

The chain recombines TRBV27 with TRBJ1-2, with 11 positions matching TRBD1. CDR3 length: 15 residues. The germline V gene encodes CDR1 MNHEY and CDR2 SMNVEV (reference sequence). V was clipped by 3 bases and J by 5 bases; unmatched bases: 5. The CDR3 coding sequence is TGTGCCAGCAGTTTTTTTGGGACAGGGGGTTATGGCTACACCTTC. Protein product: CASSFFGTGGYGYTF.

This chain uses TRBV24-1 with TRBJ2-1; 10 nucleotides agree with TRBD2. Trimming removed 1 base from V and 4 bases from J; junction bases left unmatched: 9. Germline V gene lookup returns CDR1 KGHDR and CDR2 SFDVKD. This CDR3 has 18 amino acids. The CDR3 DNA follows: TGTGCCACCAGTGATTTCCGATCTAGCGGGAGTGGTTACAATGAGCAGTTCTTC. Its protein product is CATSDFRSSGSGYNEQFF.

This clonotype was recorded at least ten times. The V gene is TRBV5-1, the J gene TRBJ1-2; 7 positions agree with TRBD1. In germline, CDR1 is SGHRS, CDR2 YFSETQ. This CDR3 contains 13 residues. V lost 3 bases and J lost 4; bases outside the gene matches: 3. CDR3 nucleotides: TGCGCCAGCAGCTCGGGACAGACCTATGGCTACACCTTC. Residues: CASSSGQTYGYTF. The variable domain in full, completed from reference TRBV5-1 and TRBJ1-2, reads KAGVTQTPRYLIKTRGQQVTLSCSPISGHRSVSWYQQTPGQGLQFLFEYFSETQRNKGNFPGRFSGRQFSNSRSEMNVSTLELGDSALYLCASSSGQTYGYTFGSGTRLTVV.

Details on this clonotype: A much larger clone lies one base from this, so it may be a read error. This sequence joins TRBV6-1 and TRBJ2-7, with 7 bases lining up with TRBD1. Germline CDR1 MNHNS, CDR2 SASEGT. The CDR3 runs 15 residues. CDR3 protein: CGSSESLGGRLKQYF. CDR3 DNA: TGTGGCAGCAGTGAATCCCTAGGGGGCCGCCTCAAGCAGTACTTC.

CDR3 coding DNA: TGTGCCAGCAGCTTAATTAGCGGACCCTCCTACGAGCAGTACTTC. Protein sequence: CASSLISGPSYEQYF. The chain is built from TRBV11-1 and TRBJ2-7, with D perhaps matching TRBD2 (6 bases). The CDR3 covers 15 residues. Between the trimmed V and J ends, which lost 2 bases and 0 bases, there was a span of 11 bases. Per germline, CDR1 SGHAT and CDR2 FQDESV (reference sequence).

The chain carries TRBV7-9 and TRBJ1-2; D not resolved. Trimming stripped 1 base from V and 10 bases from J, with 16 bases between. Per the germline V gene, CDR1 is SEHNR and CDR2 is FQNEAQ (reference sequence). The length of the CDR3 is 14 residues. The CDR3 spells CASSLGRSKGSYTF. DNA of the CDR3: TGTGCCAGCAGCTTAGGAAGGTCGAAAGGTTCCTACACCTTC.

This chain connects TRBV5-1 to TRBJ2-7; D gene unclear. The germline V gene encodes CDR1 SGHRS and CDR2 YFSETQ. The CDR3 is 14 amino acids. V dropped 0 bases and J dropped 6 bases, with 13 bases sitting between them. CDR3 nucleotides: TGCGCCAGCAGCTTGGACAGAAATGCGCGCGAGCAGTACTTC. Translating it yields CASSLDRNAREQYF. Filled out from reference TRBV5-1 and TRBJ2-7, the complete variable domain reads KAGVTQTPRYLIKTRGQQVTLSCSPISGHRSVSWYQQTPGQGLQFLFEYFSETQRNKGNFPGRFSGRQFSNSRSEMNVSTLELGDSALYLCASSLDRNAREQYFGPGTRLTVT.

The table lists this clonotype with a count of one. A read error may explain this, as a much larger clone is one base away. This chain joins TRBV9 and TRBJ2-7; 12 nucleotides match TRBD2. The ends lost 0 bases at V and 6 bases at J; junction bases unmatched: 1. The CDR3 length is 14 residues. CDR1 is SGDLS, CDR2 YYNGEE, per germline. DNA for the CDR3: TGTGCCAGCAGCGTAGGACTAGCGGGAGCCGAGCAGTACTTC. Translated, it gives CASSVGLAGAEQYF.

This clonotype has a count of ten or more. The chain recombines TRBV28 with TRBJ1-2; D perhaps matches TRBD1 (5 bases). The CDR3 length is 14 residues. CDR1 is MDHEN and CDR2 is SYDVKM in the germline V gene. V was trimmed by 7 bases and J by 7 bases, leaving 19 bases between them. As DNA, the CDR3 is TGTGCCAGCACCCAGGGAGGGGAGCGGGCTGGCTACACCTTC. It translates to CASTQGGERAGYTF.

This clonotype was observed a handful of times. CDR3 protein: CSAPPLNTEAFF. The CDR3 nucleotides read TGCAGTGCTCCCCCTTTGAACACTGAAGCTTTCTTT. The chain is built from TRBV20-1 and TRBJ1-1, with D hard to call. Trimming removed 5 bases from V and 0 bases from J, with 7 bases in between. Germline V CDR1 and CDR2: DFQATT, SNEGSKA (reference sequence). There are 12 residues in the CDR3.

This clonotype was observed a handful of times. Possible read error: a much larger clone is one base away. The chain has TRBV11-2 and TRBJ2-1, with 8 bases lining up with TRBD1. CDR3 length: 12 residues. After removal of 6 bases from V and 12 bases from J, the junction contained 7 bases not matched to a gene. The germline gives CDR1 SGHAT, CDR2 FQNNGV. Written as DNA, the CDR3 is TGTGCCAGCAGAACCGCAGGGGGCCGGCAGTTCTTC. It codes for CASRTAGGRQFF.

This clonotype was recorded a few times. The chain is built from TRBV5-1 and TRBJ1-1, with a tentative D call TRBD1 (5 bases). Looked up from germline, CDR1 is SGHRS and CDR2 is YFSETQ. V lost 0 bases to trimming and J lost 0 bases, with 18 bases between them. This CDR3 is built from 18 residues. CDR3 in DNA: TGCGCCAGCAGCTTGGGCGGTTTAGGGGCCGGGATGAACACTGAAGCTTTCTTT. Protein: CASSLGGLGAGMNTEAFF.

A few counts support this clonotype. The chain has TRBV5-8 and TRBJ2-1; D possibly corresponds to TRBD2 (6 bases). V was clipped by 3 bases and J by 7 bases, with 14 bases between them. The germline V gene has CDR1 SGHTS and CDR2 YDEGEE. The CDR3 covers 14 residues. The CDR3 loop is CASSWRARGNEQFF. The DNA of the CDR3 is TGTGCCAGCAGCTGGAGGGCCCGGGGGAATGAGCAGTTCTTC.

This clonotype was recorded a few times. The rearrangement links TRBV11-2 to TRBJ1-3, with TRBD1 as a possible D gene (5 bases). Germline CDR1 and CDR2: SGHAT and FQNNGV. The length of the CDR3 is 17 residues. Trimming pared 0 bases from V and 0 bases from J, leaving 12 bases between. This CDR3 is CASSLDGREGSGNTIYF. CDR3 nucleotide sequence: TGTGCCAGCAGCTTAGACGGCAGGGAGGGCTCTGGAAACACCATATATTTT. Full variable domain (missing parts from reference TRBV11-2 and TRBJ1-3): EAGVAQSPRYKIIEKRQSVAFWCNPISGHATLYWYQQILGQGPKLLIQFQNNGVVDDSQLPKDRFSAERLKGVDSTLKIQPAKLEDSAVYLCASSLDGREGSGNTIYFGEGSWLTVV.

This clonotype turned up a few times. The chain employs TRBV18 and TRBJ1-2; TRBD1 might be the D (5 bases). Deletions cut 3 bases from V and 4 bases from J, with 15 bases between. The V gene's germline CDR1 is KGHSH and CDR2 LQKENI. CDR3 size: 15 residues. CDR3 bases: TGTGCCAGCTCACCTACTCTCGGGCAGGGCTATGGCTACACCTTC. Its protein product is CASSPTLGQGYGYTF.